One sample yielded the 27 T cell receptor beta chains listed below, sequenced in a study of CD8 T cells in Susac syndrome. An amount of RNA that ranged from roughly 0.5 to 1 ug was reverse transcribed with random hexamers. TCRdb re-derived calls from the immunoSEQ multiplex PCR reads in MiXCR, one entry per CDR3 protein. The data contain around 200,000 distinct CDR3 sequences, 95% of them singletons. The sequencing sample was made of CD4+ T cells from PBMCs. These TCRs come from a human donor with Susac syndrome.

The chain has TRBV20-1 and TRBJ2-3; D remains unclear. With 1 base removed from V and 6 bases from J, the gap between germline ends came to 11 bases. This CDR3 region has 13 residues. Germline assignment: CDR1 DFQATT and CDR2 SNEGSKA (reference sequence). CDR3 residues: CSARGGGMDTQYF. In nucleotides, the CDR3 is TGCAGTGCTAGAGGAGGCGGAATGGATACGCAGTATTTT.

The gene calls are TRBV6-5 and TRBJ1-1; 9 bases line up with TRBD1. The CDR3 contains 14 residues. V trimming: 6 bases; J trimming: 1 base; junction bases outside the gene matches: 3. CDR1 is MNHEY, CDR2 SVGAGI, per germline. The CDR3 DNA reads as TGTGCCAGCAGGGTGGACAGGGGGAACACTGAAGCTTTCTTT. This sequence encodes CASRVDRGNTEAFF.

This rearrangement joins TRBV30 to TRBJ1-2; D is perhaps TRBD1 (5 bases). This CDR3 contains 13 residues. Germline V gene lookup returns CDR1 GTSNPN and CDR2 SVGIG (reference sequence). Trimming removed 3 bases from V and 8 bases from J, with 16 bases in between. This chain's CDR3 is CAWSKQGARGYTF. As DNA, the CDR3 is TGTGCCTGGAGCAAGCAGGGAGCGAGGGGCTACACCTTC.

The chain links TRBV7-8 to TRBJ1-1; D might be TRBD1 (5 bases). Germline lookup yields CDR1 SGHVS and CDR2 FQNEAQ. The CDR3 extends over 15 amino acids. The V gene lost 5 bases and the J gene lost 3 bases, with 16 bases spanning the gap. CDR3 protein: CASSRGMRLDTEAFF. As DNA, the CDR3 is TGTGCCAGCAGCCGGGGGATGAGGTTGGACACTGAAGCTTTCTTT.

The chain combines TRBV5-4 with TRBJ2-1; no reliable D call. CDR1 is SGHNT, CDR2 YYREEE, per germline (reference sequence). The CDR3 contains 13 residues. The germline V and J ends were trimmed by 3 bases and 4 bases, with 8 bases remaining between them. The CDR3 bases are TGTGCCAGCAGCTCCCCCAGTTACAATGAGCAGTTCTTC. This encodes CASSSPSYNEQFF. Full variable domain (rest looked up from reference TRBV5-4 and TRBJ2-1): ETGVTQSPTHLIKTRGQQVTLRCSSQSGHNTVSWYQQALGQGPQFIFQYYREEENGRGNFPPRFSGLQFPNYSSELNVNALELDDSALYLCASSSPSYNEQFFGPGTRLTVL.

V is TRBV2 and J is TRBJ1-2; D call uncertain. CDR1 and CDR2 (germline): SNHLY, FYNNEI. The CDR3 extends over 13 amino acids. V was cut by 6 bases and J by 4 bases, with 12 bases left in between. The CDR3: CASSTGLVYGYTF. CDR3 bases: TGTGCCAGCAGCACTGGCTTAGTCTATGGCTACACCTTC.

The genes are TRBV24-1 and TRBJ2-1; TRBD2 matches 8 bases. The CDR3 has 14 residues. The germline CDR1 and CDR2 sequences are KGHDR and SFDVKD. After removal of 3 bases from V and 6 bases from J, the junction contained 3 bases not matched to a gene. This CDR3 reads CATSDPGGRNEQFF. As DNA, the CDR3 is TGTGCCACCAGTGATCCGGGAGGGCGCAATGAGCAGTTCTTC.

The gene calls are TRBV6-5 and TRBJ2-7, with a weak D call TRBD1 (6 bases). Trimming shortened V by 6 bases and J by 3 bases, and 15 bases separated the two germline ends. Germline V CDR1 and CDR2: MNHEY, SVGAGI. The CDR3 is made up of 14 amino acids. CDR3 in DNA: TGTGCCAGCAGCATCGACAGGTTCTACTACGAGCAGTACTTC. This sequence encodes CASSIDRFYYEQYF.

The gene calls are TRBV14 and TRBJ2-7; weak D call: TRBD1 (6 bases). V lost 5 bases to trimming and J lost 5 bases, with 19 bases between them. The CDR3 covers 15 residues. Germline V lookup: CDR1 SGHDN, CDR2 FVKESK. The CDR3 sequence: CASSSMGQGFHEQYF. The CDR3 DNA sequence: TGTGCCAGCAGCTCGATGGGACAAGGATTCCACGAGCAGTACTTC.

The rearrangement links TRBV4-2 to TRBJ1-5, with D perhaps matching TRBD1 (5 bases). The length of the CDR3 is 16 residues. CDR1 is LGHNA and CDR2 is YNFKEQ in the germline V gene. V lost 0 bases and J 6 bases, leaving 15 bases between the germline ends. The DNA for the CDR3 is TGTGCCAGCAGCCAAGAAGGCGGGGCCAAGGGTCAGCCCCAGCATTTT. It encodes CASSQEGGAKGQPQHF.

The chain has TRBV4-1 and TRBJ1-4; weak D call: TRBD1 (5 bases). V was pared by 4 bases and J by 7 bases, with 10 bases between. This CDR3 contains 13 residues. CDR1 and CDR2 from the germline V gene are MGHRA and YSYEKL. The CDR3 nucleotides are TGCGCCAGCAGCCTGGGGCGGGGTGAAAAACTGTTTTTT. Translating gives CASSLGRGEKLFF.

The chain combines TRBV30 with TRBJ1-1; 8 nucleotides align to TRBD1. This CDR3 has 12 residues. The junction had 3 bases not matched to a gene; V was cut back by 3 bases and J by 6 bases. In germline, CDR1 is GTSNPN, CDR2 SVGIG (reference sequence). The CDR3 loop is CAWRAGGAEAFF. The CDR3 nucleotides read TGTGCCTGGAGAGCAGGGGGCGCTGAAGCTTTCTTT. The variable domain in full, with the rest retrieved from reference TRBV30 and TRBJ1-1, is SQTIHQWPATLVQPVGSPLSLECTVEGTSNPNLYWYRQAAGRGLQLLFYSVGIGQISSEVPQNLSASRPQDRQFILSSKKLLLSDSGFYLCAWRAGGAEAFFGQGTRLTVV.

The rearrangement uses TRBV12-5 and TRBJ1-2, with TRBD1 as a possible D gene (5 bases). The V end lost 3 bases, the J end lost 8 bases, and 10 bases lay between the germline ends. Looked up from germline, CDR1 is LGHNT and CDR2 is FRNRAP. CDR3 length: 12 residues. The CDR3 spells CASGFGAGGYTF. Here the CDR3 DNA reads TGTGCTAGTGGTTTCGGGGCAGGGGGCTACACCTTC.

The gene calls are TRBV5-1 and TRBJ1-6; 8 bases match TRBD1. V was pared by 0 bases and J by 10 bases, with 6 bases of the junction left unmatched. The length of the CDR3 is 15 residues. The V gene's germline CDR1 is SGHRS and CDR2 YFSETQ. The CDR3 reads CASSLEVTGESPLHF. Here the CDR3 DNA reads TGCGCCAGCAGCTTGGAGGTGACAGGGGAATCACCCCTCCACTTT.

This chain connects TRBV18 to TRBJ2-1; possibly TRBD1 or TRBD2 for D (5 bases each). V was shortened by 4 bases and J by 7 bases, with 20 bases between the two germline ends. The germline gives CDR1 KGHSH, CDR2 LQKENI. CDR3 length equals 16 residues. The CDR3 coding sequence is TGTGCCAGCTCACAACTGACAACCGGGGACGGTAATGAGCAGTTCTTC. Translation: CASSQLTTGDGNEQFF.

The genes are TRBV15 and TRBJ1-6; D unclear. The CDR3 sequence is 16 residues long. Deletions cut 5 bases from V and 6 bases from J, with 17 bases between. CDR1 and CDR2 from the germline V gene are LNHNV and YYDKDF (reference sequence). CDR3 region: CATSPLGRSFNSPLHF. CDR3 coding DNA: TGTGCCACCAGCCCACTGGGCAGGAGTTTTAATTCACCCCTCCACTTT. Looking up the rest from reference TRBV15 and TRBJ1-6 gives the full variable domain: DAMVIQNPRYQVTQFGKPVTLSCSQTLNHNVMYWYQQKSSQAPKLLFHYYDKDFNNEADTPDNFQSRRPNTSFCFLDIRSPGLGDTAMYLCATSPLGRSFNSPLHFGNGTRLTVT.

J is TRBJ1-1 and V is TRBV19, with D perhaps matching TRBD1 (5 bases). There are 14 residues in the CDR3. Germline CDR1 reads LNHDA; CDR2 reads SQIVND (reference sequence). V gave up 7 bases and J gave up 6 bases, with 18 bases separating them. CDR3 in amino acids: CASTSLLEGSEAFF. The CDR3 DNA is TGTGCCAGTACCTCACTTTTGGAGGGGTCTGAAGCTTTCTTT.

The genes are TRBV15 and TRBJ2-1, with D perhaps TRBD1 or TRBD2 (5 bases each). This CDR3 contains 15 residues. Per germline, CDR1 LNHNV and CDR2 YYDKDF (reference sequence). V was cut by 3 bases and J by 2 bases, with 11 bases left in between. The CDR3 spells CATSSPGRAYNEQFF. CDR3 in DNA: TGTGCCACCAGCAGTCCGGGACGGGCCTACAATGAGCAGTTCTTC.

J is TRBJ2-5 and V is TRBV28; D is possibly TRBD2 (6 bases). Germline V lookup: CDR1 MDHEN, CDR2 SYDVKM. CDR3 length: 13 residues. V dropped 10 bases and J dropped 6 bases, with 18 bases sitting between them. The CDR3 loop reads CATRLASWQTQYF. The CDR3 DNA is TGTGCCACCAGGCTAGCGTCCTGGCAGACCCAGTACTTC.

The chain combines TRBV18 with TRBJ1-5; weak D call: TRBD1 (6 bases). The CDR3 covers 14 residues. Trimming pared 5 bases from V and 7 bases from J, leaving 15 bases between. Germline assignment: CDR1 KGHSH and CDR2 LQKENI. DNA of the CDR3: TGTGCCAGCTCATCCACAGGGCCCCAGCAGCCCCAGCATTTT. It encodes CASSSTGPQQPQHF. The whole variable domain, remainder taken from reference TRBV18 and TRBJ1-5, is NAGVMQNPRHLVRRRGQEARLRCSPMKGHSHVYWYRQLPEEGLKFMVYLQKENIIDESGMPKERFSAEFPKEGPSILRIQQVVRGDSAAYFCASSSTGPQQPQHFGDGTRLSIL.

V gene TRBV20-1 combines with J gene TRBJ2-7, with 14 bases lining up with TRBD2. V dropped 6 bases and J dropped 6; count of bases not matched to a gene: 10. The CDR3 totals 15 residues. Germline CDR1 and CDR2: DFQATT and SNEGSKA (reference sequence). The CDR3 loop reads CSAWTSGGPIGEQYF. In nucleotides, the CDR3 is TGCAGTGCCTGGACTAGCGGGGGGCCTATAGGCGAGCAGTACTTC.

The CDR3 region has the DNA TGTGCCAGCAGTTTATTTGGGGGAAGTGCCAAAAACATTCAGTACTTC. This gives the protein CASSLFGGSAKNIQYF. This sequence joins TRBV28 and TRBJ2-4; D might be TRBD1 or TRBD2, each matching 5 bases. This CDR3 region has 16 residues. Trimming shortened V by 1 base and J by 1 base, and 11 bases separated the two germline ends. Germline CDR1 is MDHEN and CDR2 is SYDVKM.

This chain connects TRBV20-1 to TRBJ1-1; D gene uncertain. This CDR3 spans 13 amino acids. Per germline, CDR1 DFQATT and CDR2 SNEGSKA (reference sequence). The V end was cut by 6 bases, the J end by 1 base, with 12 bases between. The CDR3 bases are TGCAGTGCAGCGATACACACGAACACTGAAGCTTTCTTT. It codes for CSAAIHTNTEAFF.

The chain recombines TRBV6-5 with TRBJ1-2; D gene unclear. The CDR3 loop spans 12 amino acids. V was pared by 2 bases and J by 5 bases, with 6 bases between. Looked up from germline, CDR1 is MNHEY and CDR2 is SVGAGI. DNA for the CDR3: TGTGCCAGCAGTTACGGCGGATATGGCTACACCTTC. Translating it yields CASSYGGYGYTF.

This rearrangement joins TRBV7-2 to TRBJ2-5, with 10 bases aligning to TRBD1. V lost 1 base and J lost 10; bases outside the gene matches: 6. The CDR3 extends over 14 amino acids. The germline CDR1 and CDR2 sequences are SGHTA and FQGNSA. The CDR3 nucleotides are TGTGCCAGCAGCTTAGGGGGGACAGGGGTGGACCAGTACTTC. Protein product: CASSLGGTGVDQYF.

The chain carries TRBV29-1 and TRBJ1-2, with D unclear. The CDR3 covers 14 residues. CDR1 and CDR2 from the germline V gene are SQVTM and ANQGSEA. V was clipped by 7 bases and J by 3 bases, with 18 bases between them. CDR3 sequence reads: CSARRASLDYGYTF. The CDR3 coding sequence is TGCAGCGCCCGACGGGCCAGTTTAGACTATGGCTACACCTTC.

CDR3 bases: TGTGCCAGCCCGAAATGCGAGACCCAGTACTTC. Translation gives CASPKCETQYF. The chain is built from TRBV6-6 and TRBJ2-5; D gene uncertain. This CDR3 spans 11 amino acids. V was pared by 8 bases and J by 5 bases, with 9 bases between. In germline, CDR1 is MNHNY, CDR2 SVGAGI (reference sequence).